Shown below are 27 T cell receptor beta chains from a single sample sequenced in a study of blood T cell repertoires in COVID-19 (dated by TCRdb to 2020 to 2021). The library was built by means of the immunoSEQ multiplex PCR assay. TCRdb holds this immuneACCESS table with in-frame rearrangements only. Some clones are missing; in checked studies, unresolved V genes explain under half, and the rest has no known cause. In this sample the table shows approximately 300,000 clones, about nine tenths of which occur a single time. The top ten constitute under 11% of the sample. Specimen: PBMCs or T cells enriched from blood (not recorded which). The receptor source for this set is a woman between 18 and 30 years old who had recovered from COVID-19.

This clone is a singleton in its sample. The CDR3 bases are TGTGCCAGCAGCTTGGCCCATTTGCGGGTCACAGATACGCAGTATTTT. Its translation: CASSLAHLRVTDTQYF. The chain has TRBV7-2 and TRBJ2-3; the D gene is possibly TRBD2 (5 bases). The V gene lost 3 bases and the J gene lost 2 bases, with 15 bases spanning the gap. Germline values: CDR1 SGHTA, CDR2 FQGNSA. The CDR3 is 16 residues long.

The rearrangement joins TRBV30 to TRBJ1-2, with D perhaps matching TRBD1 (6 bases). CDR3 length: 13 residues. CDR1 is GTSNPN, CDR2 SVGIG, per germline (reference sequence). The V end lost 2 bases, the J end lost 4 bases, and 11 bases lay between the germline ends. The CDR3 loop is CAWSTRGPYGYTF. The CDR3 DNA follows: TGTGCCTGGAGTACCAGGGGACCCTATGGCTACACCTTC. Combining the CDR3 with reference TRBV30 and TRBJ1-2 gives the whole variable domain SQTIHQWPATLVQPVGSPLSLECTVEGTSNPNLYWYRQAAGRGLQLLFYSVGIGQISSEVPQNLSASRPQDRQFILSSKKLLLSDSGFYLCAWSTRGPYGYTFGSGTRLTVV.

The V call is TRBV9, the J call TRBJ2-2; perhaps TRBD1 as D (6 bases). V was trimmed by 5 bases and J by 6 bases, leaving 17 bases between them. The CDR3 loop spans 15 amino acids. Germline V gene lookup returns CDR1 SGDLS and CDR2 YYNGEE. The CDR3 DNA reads TGTGCCAGCAGGGCCGATCACAGGGACGCCGGGGAGCTGTTTTTT. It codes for CASRADHRDAGELFF.

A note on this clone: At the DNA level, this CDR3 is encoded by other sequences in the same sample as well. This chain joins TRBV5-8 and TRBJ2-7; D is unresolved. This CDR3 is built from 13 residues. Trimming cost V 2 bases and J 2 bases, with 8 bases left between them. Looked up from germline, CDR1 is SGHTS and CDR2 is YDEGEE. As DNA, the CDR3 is TGTGCCAGCAGCTTACAAGGAGCCTACGAGCAGTACTTC. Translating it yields CASSLQGAYEQYF.

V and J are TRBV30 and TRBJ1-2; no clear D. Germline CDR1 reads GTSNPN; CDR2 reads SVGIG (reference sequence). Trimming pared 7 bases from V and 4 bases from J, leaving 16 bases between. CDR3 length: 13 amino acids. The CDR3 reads CASREVHIYGYTF. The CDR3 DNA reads TGTGCCTCACGAGAGGTCCACATCTATGGCTACACCTTC.

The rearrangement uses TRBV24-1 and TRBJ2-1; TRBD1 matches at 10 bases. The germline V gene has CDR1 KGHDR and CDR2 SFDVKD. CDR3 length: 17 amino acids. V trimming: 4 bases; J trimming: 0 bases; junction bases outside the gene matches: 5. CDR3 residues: CATSDSTGGGSYNEQFF. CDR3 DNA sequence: TGTGCCACCAGTGACTCGACAGGGGGCGGCTCCTACAATGAGCAGTTCTTC.

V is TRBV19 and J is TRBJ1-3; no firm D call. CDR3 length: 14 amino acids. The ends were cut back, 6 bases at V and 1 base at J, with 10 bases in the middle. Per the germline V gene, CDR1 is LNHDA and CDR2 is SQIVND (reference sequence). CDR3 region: CASRATGSGNTIYF. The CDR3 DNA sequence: TGTGCCAGTAGAGCGACGGGATCTGGAAACACCATATATTTT.

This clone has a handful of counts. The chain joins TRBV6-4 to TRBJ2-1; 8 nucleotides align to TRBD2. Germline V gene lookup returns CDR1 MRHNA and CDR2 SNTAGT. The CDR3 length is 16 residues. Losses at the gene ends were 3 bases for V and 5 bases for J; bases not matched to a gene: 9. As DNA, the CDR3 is TGTGCCAGCAGTGATTCCGGGGGGGCCCGTAACAATGAGCAGTTCTTC. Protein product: CASSDSGGARNNEQFF.

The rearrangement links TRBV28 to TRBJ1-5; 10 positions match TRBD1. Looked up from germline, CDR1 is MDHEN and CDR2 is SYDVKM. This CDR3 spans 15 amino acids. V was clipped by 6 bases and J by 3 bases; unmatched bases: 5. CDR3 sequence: CASSLGQGINQPQHF. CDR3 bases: TGTGCCAGCAGCCTGGGACAGGGGATCAATCAGCCCCAGCATTTT. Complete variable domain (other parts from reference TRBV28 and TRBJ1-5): DVKVTQSSRYLVKRTGEKVFLECVQDMDHENMFWYRQDPGLGLRLIYFSYDVKMKEKGDIPEGYSVSREKKERFSLILESASTNQTSMYLCASSLGQGINQPQHFGDGTRLSIL.

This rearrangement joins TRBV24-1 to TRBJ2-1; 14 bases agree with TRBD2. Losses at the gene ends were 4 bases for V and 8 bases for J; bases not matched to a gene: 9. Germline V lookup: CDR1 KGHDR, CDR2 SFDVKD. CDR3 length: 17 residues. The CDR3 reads CATSDYRLAGGPYEQFF. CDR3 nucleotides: TGTGCCACCAGTGACTACCGACTAGCGGGAGGGCCCTATGAGCAGTTCTTC.

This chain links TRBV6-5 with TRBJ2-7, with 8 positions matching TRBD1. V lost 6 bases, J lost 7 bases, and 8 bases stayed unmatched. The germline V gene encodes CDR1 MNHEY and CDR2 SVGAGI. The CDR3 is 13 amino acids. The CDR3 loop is CASSTQGAWEQYF. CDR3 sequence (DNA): TGTGCCAGCAGCACCCAGGGGGCTTGGGAGCAGTACTTC.

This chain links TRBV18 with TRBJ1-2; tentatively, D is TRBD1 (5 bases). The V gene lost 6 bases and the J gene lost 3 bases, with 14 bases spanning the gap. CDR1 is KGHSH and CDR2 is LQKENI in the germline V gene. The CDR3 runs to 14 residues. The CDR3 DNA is TGTGCCAGCTCGTCTTCCAGGGAGGACTATGGCTACACCTTC. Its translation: CASSSSREDYGYTF.

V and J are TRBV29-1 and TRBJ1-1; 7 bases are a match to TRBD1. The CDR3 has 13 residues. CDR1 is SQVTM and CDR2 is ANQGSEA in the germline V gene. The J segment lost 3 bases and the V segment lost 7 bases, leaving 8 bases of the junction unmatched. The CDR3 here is CSGWDSTYTEAFF. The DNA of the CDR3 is TGCAGCGGTTGGGACAGTACCTACACTGAAGCTTTCTTT.

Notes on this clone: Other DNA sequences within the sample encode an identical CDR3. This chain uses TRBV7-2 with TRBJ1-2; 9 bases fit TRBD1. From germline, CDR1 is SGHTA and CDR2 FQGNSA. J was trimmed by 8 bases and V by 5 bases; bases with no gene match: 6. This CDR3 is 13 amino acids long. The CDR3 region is CASSSGQGYGYTF. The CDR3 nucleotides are TGTGCCAGCAGCAGCGGACAGGGGTACGGCTACACCTTC.

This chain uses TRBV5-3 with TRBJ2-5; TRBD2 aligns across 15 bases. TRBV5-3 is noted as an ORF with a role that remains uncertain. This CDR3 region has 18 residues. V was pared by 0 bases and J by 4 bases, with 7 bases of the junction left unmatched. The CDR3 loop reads CARSLAFSGLAGGETQYF. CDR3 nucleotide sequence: TGTGCCAGAAGCTTGGCCTTCTCGGGACTAGCGGGAGGAGAGACCCAGTACTTC.

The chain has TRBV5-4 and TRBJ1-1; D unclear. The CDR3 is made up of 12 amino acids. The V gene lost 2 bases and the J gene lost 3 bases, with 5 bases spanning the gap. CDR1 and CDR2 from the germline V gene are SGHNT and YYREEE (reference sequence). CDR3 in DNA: TGTGCCAGCAGCTTCGTCGACACTGAAGCTTTCTTT. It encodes CASSFVDTEAFF.

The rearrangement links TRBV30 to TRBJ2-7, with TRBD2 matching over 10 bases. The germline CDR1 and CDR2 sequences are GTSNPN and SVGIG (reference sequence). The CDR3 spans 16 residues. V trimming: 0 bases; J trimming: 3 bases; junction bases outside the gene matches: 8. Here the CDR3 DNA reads TGTGCCTGGAGTGTAAGGACGACTAGCGGGTTCTACGAGCAGTACTTC. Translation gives CAWSVRTTSGFYEQYF. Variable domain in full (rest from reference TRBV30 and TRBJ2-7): SQTIHQWPATLVQPVGSPLSLECTVEGTSNPNLYWYRQAAGRGLQLLFYSVGIGQISSEVPQNLSASRPQDRQFILSSKKLLLSDSGFYLCAWSVRTTSGFYEQYFGPGTRLTVT.

This CDR3 reads CATSEGGSSYEQYF. The CDR3 nucleotides are TGTGCCACCAGTGAGGGGGGTAGCTCCTACGAGCAGTACTTC. The chain employs TRBV24-1 and TRBJ2-7; maybe TRBD2 (6 bases). The CDR3 spans 14 residues. V dropped 4 bases and J dropped 0 bases, with 9 bases sitting between them. Germline CDR1 KGHDR, CDR2 SFDVKD.

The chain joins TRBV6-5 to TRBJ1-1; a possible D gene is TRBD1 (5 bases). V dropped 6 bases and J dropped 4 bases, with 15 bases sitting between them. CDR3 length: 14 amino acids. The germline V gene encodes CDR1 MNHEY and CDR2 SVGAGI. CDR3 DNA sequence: TGTGCCAGCAGAACTCAAGGGGTTTTCACTGAAGCTTTCTTT. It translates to CASRTQGVFTEAFF.

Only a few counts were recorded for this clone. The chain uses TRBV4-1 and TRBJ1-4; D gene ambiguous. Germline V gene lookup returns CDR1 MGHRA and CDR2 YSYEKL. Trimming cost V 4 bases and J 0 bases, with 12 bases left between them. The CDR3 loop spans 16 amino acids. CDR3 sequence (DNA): TGCGCCAGCAGCCCCAGTGTGATTCCAACTAATGAAAAACTGTTTTTT. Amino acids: CASSPSVIPTNEKLFF.

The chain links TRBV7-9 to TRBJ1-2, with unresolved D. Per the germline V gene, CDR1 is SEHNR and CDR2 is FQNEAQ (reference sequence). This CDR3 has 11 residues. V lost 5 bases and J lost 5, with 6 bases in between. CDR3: CASSPTYGYTF. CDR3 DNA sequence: TGTGCCAGCAGCCCTACGTATGGCTACACCTTC.

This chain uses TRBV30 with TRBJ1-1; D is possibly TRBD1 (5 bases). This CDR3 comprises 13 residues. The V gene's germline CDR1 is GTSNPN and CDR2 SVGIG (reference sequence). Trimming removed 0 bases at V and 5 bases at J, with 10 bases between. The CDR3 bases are TGTGCCTGGAGTGTACTGGGGGGAACTGAAGCTTTCTTT. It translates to CAWSVLGGTEAFF.

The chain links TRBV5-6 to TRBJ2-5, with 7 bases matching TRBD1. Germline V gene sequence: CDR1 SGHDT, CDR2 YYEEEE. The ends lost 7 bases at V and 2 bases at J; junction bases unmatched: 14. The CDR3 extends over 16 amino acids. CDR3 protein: CASYYLTGDIQETQYF. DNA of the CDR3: TGTGCCAGCTACTACCTTACAGGGGATATACAAGAGACCCAGTACTTC. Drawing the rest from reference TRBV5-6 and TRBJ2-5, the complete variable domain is DAGVTQSPTHLIKTRGQQVTLRCSPKSGHDTVSWYQQALGQGPQFIFQYYEEEERQRGNFPDRFSGHQFPNYSSELNVNALLLGDSALYLCASYYLTGDIQETQYFGPGTRLLVL.

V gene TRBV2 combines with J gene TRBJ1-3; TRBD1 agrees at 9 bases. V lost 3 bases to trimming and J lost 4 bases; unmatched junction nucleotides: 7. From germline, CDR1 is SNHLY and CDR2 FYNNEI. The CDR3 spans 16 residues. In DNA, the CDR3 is TGTGCCAGCAGTGAGGGACAGGGTGCGGGGGGAAACACCATATATTTT. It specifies CASSEGQGAGGNTIYF.

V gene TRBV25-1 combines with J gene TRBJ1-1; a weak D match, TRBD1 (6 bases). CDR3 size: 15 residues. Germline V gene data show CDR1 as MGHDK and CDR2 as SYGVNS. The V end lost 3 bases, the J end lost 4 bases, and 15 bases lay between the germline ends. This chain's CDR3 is CASSDVSATGTEAFF. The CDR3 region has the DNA TGTGCCAGCAGTGATGTCAGTGCGACAGGCACTGAAGCTTTCTTT.

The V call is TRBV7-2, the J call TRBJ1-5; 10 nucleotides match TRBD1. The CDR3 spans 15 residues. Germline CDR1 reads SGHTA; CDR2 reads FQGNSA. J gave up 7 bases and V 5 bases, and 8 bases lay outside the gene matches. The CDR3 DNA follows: TGTGCCAGCAGCAAACCGGGACAGGGGAGACAGCCCCAGCATTTT. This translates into CASSKPGQGRQPQHF.

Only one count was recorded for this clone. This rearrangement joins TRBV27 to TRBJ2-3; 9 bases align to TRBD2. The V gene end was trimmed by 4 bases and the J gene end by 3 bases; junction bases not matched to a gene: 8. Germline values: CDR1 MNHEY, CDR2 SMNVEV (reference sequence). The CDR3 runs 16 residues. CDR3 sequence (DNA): TGTGCCAGCAGTTACATAGCGGGGGCCTATACAGATACGCAGTATTTT. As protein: CASSYIAGAYTDTQYF.